Listed below are T cell receptor beta chains from one sample, sequenced in a study of CD8+CD57+ T cells in acquired aplastic anemia. TCRdb processed the reads anew with MiXCR; each CDR3 protein has one entry. There are fewer than 150,000 distinct CDR3 sequences in the sample; about 46% occur only once, and around 2.5% lies in the top ten. The sequencing sample was made of sorted CD4+, CD8+, or CD8+CD57+ T cells (not recorded which) from PBMCs. These receptors came from a human donor in good health, serving as a control. CDR3s include the opening cysteine and the closing phenylalanine or tryptophan. A D gene is named only where the DNA matches it firmly. Size is omitted from some rows. Given values are once, few, many or a class for expanded clones.

TRBV5-6	-	many	TRBJ2-5	TGTGCCAGCAGCTTGGGGGTAATACAGGAGACCCAGTACTTC	CASSLGVIQETQYF
TRBV6-1	-	-	TRBJ2-5	TGTGCCAGCAGGAGGGGGTACCAAGAGACCCAGTACTTC	CASRRGYQETQYF
TRBV29-1	-	-	TRBJ2-6	TGCAGCGTTGCTTGGTCTGGGGCCAACGTCCTGACTTTC	CSVAWSGANVLTF
TRBV20-1	-	many	TRBJ2-4	TGCAGTGCTAACCAACAGGGTACCCAAAACATTCAGTACTTC	CSANQQGTQNIQYF
TRBV2	TRBD1	many	TRBJ1-2	TGTGCCAGCGGGGACAGGGCGGACTATGGCTACACCTTC	CASGDRADYGYTF
TRBV10-1	TRBD1	-	TRBJ1-6	TGTGCATATGGGACAGGGGGCGTCTCACCCCTCCACTTT	CAYGTGGVSPLHF
TRBV10-3	TRBD1	-	TRBJ1-1	TGTCCCATCAGTCCGCGGGACAGAGCTTTTGAAGCTTCCTTT	CPISPRDRAFEASF
TRBV25-1	-	-	TRBJ2-7	TGTGCCAGCAGTGTAGGGGGGGCCTTAGAGCAGTACTTC	CASSVGGALEQYF
TRBV9	-	many	TRBJ1-6	TGTGCCAGCAGCGTAGCAATAGGTAGGAGTGGATCACCCCTCCACTTT	CASSVAIGRSGSPLHF
TRBV6-1	TRBD2	many	TRBJ2-3	TGTGCCAGCATAAGACTAGCGGGGGTGCGGGGCACAGATACGCAGTATTTT	CASIRLAGVRGTDTQYF
TRBV24-1	TRBD2	-	TRBJ2-3	TGTGCCACGTCACCGGGGACTAGCGGGGGGGCCGCGGATACGCAGTATTTT	CATSPGTSGGAADTQYF
TRBV5-6	-	many	TRBJ2-1	TGTGCCAGCAGAACTCCCACCTACAATGAGCAGTTCTTC	CASRTPTYNEQFF
TRBV4-1	-	many	TRBJ2-1	TGCGCCAGCAGCCAAGGGACCCGAGCGTCCTACAATGAGCAGTTCTTC	CASSQGTRASYNEQFF